The entry below describes one T cell receptor beta chain. Its antigen is unidentified. The data stem from a study of OX40 agonist ivuxolimab in advanced cancers. Study summary: Aged roughly 23 to 80 with a mean of approximately 57 years, they were approximately 80% male. Study-level findings and limits: Normalized expansion of T-cell clones was also low for some nonresponders. The specificity for antigen of the expanded peripheral T cells was not determined.

Clones were read by immunoSEQ multiplex PCR, and TCRdb kept only the in-frame ones, dropping some. In the table there are about 110,000 clones, 75% to 95% of which are singletons. The CDR3 is 15 residues long. The germline V gene encodes CDR1 MNHNY and CDR2 SVGAGI (reference sequence). The V end was cut by 4 bases, the J end by 0 bases, with 9 bases between. Blood sampling took place at baseline, cycle 4 day 1, and cycle 7 day 1. The source of this sequence is an adult with an advanced solid tumor such as melanoma, head and neck, liver or kidney cancer. This sample comprised CD4+ or CD8+ T cells sorted from blood, obtained in a trial of the OX40 agonist ivuxolimab. The chain recombines TRBV6-6 with TRBJ1-4; unclear D gene. The CDR3 sequence is CASSLNRPTNEKLFF. The DNA of the CDR3 is TGTGCCAGCAGTTTGAACAGACCAACTAATGAAAAACTGTTTTTT.